The rows below give T cell receptor beta chains drawn from one sample of a study of identifying expanded T cells in peripheral blood. Assay: immunoSEQ multiplex PCR; the TCRdb copy retains only in-frame clones and omits some. The table lists 65,000 to 95,000 clones, 85% to 90% of them singletons. Sequencing was done on a sample of blood. These receptors were taken from a person aged 18 to 70 in good health. The CDR3 runs from the conserved cysteine through the conserved F or W. The D gene is left open where the match is weak.

TRBV19 14 NA CASKRQALSYEQYF
TRBV4-2 18 TRBD1 CASRQNLGTGGMRYGYTF
TRBV30 13 NA CAWSVGALYEQYF
TRBV7-9 15 NA CASSFGQSGADTQYF
TRBV27 17 NA CASSFPIGTTISYEQYF
TRBV29-1 15 NA CSVPYWGGNTGELFF
TRBV2 16 TRBD1 CASRSGTGRMNTEAFF
TRBV5-8 14 NA CASTRSFSYNEQFF
TRBV27 15 TRBD1 CASRWTGGRFLGYTF
TRBV7-2 15 NA CASSWYPRESDTQYF
TRBV9 15 NA CASSPRLTDYNEQFF
TRBV5-1 13 NA CASSLPGRDEAFF
TRBV7-2 15 NA CASSLTGSSYNEQFF
TRBV5-6 11 NA CASRLYNEQFF
TRBV9 13 NA CASSDAGEGGYTF
TRBV6-1 13 NA CASSEWGGGELFF
TRBV5-8 13 NA CASSFGGAQGYTF
TRBV2 12 NA CASGDFYNEQFF
TRBV19 17 TRBD2 CASSTARRGVTFYEQYF
TRBV10-3 12 NA CAISEAVGEQYF
TRBV29-1 10 NA CSEGGNTIYF
TRBV19 16 NA CASSSSDRSGNTEAFF
TRBV4-3 16 TRBD1 CASSQAPGGGTDTQYF
TRBV2 12 NA CASKSETDTQYF
TRBV6-5 15 NA CASRQGGSAGNTIYF
TRBV2 15 TRBD1 CASSGTDYSNQPQHF
TRBV7-9 14 NA CASSPGGANYGYTF
TRBV27 14 NA CASSPLTETYEQYF
TRBV5-6 14 NA CASSDGQDYYGYTF
TRBV7-3 14 NA CASNFTWPYNEQFF